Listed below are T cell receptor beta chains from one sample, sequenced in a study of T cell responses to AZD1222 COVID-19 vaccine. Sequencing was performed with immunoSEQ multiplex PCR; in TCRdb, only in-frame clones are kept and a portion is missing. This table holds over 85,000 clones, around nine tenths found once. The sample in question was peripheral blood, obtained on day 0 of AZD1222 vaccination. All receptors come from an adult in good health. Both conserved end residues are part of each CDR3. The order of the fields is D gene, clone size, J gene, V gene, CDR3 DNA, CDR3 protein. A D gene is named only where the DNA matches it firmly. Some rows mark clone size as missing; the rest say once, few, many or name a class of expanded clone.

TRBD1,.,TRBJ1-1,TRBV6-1,TGTGCCAGCAGTGAACGACAGGGGGGGCCTGAAGCTTTCTTT,CASSERQGGPEAFF
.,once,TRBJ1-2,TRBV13,TGTGCCAGCAGCTTAGTAGGGGTGGGAATCGGCTACACCTTC,CASSLVGVGIGYTF
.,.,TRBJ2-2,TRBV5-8,TGTGCCAGCAGCTACAGGCGTACGAACACCGGGGAGCTGTTTTTT,CASSYRRTNTGELFF
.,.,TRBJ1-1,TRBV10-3,TGTGCCATCAGTGAGTGGGGGGAGGGAGCTTTCTTT,CAISEWGEGAFF
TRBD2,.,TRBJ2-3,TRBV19,TGTGCCAGTAGTTCCGGGACTAGCGGACTGTACACAGATACGCAGTATTTT,CASSSGTSGLYTDTQYF
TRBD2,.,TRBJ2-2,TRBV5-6,TGTGCCAGCAGCTTGATAGCTAGCGGGGTCACCGGGGAGCTGTTTTTT,CASSLIASGVTGELFF
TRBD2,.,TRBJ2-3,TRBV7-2,TGTGCCAGCAGCCCGGGACTAGCGGGAGATGGGGACACAGATACGCAGTATTTT,CASSPGLAGDGDTDTQYF
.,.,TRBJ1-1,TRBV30,TGTGCCTGGAGTCGTGGGGCCAACACTGAAGCTTTCTTT,CAWSRGANTEAFF
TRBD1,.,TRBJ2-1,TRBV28,TGTGCCAGCAGACGACAGGGTACTGAGCAGTTCTTC,CASRRQGTEQFF
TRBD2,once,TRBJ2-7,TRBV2,TGTGCCAGCAGGGTGCGGCGGGAGGCGCCCTACGAGCAGTACTTC,CASRVRREAPYEQYF
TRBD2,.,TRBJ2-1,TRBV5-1,TGCGCCAGCAGCTTCAGACTAGCGGGGATGAATGAGCAGTTCTTC,CASSFRLAGMNEQFF
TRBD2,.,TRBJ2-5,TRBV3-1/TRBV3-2,TGTGCCAGCAGCCAAGGAGAGCGGGGGGGCGGCGAGACCCAGTACTTC,CASSQGERGGGETQYF
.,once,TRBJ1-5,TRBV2,TGTGCCAGCAGTGAAGCGCTTGGCAATCAGCCCCAGCATTTT,CASSEALGNQPQHF
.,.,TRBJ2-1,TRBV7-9,TGTGCCAGCAGCTTAAATTTCAATGAGCAGTTCTTC,CASSLNFNEQFF
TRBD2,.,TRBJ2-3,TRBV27,TGTGCCAGCAGTTTCTTTAGAACGGCTAGCGGCAACACAGATACGCAGTATTTT,CASSFFRTASGNTDTQYF
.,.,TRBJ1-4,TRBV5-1,TGCGCCAGCAGCTTGGCCGGGAGTTATAATGAAAAACTGTTTTTT,CASSLAGSYNEKLFF
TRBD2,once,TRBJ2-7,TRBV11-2,TGTGCCAGCAGCTTAGGGGGACTAGATTTCGAGCAGTACTTC,CASSLGGLDFEQYF
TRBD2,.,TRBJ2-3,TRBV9,TGTGCCAGCAGCGTAGGGCTAGCGGGCCGCACAGATACGCAGTATTTT,CASSVGLAGRTDTQYF
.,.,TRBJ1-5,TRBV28,TGTGCCAGCAGCACCCGTAGCGGTCAGCCCCAGCATTTT,CASSTRSGQPQHF
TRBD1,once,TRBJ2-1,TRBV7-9,TGTGCCAGCAGTTTTGGACAGGTTTCGTCAAATGAGCAGTTCTTC,CASSFGQVSSNEQFF
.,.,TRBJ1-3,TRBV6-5,TGTGCCAGCAGTTACGCCGGGGAAGGCTTCGGAAACACCATATATTTT,CASSYAGEGFGNTIYF
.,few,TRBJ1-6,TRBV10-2,TGCGCCAGCAGTGAGGTCCCTGTACAGGGATCACCCCTCCACTTT,CASSEVPVQGSPLHF
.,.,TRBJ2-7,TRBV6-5,TGTGCCAGCAGTTACTCAGGGTCCACCTACCCCTACTTC,CASSYSGSTYPYF
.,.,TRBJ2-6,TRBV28,TGTGCCAGCAGTCCCCCCGGGGCTCACTCTGGGGCCAACGTCCTGACTTTC,CASSPPGAHSGANVLTF